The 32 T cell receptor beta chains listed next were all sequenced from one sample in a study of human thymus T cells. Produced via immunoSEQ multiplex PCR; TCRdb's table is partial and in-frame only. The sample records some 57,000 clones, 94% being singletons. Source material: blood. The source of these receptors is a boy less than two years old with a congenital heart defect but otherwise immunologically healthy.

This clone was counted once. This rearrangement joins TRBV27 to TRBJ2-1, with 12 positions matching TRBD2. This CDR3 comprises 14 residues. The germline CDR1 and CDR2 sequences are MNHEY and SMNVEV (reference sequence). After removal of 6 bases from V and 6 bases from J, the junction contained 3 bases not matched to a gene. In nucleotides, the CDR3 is TGTGCCAGCAGCCCTAGCGGGAGGGGCAATGAGCAGTTCTTC. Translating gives CASSPSGRGNEQFF.

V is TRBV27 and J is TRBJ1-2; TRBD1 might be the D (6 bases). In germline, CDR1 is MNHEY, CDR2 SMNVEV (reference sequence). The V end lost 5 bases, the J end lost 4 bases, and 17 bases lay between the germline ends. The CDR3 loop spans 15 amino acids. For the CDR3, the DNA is TGTGCCAGCAGTCTAACAGGGAGTGGTATCTATGGCTACACCTTC. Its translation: CASSLTGSGIYGYTF.

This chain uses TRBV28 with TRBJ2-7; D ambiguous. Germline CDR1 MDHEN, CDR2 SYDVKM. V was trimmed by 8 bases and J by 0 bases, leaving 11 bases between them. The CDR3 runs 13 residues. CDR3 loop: CASGFSSSYEQYF. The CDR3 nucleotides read TGTGCCAGCGGCTTCTCGAGCTCCTACGAGCAGTACTTC.

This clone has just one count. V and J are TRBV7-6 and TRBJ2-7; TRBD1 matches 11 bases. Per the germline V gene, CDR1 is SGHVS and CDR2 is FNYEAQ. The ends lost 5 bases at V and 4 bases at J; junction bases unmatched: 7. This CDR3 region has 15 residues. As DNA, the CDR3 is TGTGCCAGCAGCCCCTGGACAGGGGGCGGGTACGAGCAGTACTTC. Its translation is CASSPWTGGGYEQYF.

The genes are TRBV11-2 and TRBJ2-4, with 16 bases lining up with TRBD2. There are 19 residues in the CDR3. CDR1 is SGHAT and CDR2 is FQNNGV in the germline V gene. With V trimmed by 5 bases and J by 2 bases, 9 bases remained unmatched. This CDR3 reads CASSQGTSGRAITKNIQYF. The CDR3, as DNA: TGTGCCAGCAGCCAAGGGACTAGCGGGAGGGCTATAACCAAAAACATTCAGTACTTC.

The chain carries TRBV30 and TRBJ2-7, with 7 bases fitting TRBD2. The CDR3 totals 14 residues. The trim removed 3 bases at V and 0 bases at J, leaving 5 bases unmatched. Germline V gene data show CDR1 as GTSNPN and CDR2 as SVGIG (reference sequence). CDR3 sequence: CAWRDPSGSYEQYF. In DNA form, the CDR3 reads TGTGCCTGGAGGGACCCTAGCGGCTCCTACGAGCAGTACTTC.

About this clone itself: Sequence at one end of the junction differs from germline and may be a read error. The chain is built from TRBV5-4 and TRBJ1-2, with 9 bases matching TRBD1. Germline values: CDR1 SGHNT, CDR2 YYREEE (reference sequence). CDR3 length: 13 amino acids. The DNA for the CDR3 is TGTACCAGCAGCTTGACAGGGGGCTATGGCTACACCTTC. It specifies CTSSLTGGYGYTF.

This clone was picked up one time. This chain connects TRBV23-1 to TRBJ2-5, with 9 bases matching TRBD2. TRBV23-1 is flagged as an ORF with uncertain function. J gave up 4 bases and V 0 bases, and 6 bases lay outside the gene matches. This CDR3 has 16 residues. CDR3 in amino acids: CASSQSTREGPETQYF. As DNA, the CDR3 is TGCGCCAGCAGTCAATCGACGCGGGAGGGACCAGAGACCCAGTACTTC.

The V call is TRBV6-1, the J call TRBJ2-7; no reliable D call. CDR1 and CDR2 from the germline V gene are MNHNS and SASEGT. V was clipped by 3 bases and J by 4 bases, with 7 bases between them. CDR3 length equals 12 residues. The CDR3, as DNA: TGTGCCAGCAGTGACGGGTTTTACGAGCAGTACTTC. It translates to CASSDGFYEQYF.

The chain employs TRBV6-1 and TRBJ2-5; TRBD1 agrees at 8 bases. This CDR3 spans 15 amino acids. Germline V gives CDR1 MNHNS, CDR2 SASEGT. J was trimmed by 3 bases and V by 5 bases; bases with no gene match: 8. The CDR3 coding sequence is TGTGCCAGCAGTAGACAGGGGTCTGGGGAAGAGACCCAGTACTTC. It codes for CASSRQGSGEETQYF.

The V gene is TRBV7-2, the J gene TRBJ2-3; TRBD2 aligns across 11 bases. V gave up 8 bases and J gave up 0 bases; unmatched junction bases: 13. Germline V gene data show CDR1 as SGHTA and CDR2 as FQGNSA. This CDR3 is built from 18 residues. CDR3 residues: CASFKVRGLAESTDTQYF. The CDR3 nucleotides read TGTGCCAGCTTTAAAGTTAGGGGACTAGCGGAGAGCACAGATACGCAGTATTTT.

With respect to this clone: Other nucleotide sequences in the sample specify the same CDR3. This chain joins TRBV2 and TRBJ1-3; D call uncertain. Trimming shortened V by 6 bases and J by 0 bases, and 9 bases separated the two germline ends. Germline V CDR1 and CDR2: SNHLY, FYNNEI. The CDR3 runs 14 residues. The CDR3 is CASRGGNSGNTIYF. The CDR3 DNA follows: TGTGCCAGCAGAGGAGGGAACTCTGGAAACACCATATATTTT.

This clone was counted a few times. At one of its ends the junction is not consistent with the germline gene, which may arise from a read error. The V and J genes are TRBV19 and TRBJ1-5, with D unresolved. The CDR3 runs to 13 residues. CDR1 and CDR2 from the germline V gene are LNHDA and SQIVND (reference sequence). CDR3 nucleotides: TGTGCCAGTACGAGGCGTAGCGATCAGCCCCAGCATTTT. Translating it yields CASTRRSDQPQHF. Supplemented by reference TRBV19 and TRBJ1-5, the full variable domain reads DGGITQSPKYLFRKEGQNVTLSCEQNLNHDAMYWYRQDPGQGLRLIYYSQIVNDFQKGDIAEGYSVSREKKESFPLTVTSAQKNPTAFYLCASTRRSDQPQHFGDGTRLSIL.

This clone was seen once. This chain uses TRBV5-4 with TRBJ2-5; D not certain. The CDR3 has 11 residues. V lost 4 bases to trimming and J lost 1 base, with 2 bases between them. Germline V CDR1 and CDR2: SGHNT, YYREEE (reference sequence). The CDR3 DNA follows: TGTGCCAGCAGCGCCCAAGAGACCCAGTACTTC. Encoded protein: CASSAQETQYF.

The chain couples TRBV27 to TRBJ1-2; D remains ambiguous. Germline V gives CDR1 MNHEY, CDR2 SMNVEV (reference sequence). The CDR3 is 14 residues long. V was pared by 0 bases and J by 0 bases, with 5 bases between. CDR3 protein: CASSLSGANYGYTF. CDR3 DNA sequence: TGTGCCAGCAGTTTATCGGGAGCTAACTATGGCTACACCTTC.

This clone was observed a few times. The CDR3 nucleotides are TGCGCCAGCAGTGAAGGGGACAGGGGCGAGGAAAATCAGCCCCAGCATTTT. Its protein is CASSEGDRGEENQPQHF. The genes are TRBV10-1 and TRBJ1-5; 10 positions agree with TRBD1. Germline V lookup: CDR1 WNHNN, CDR2 SYGVQD (reference sequence). The V and J ends lost 3 bases and 4 bases, in that order; junction bases with no gene match: 9. The CDR3 spans 17 residues.

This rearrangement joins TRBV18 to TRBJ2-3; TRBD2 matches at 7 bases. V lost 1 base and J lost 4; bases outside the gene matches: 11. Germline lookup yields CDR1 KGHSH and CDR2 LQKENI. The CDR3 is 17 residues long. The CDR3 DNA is TGTGCCAGCTCACCACTGTTGACTAGCACGGTTCCAGATACGCAGTATTTT. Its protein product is CASSPLLTSTVPDTQYF.

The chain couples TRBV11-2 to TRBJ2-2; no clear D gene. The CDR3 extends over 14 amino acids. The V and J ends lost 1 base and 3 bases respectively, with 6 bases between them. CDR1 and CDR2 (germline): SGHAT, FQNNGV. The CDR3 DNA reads TGTGCCAGCAGCTTAGGTTTCGACACCGGGGAGCTGTTTTTT. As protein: CASSLGFDTGELFF. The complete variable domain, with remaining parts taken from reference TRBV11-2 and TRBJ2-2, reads EAGVAQSPRYKIIEKRQSVAFWCNPISGHATLYWYQQILGQGPKLLIQFQNNGVVDDSQLPKDRFSAERLKGVDSTLKIQPAKLEDSAVYLCASSLGFDTGELFFGEGSRLTVL.

The CDR3 sequence: CASSVSRDRVFYGYTF. As DNA, the CDR3 is TGTGCCAGCAGCGTGAGCCGGGACAGGGTATTCTATGGCTACACCTTC. This chain connects TRBV9 to TRBJ1-2, with 9 bases fitting TRBD1. The CDR3 consists of 16 residues. Germline-derived CDR1 and CDR2 are SGDLS and YYNGEE. Trimming removed 2 bases from V and 4 bases from J; junction bases left unmatched: 9.

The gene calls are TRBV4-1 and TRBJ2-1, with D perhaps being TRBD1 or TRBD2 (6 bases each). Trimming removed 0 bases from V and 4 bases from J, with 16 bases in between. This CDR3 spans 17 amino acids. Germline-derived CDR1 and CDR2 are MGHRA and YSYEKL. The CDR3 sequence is CASSQDGGLAWYNEQFF. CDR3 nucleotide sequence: TGCGCCAGCAGCCAAGATGGGGGGCTAGCGTGGTACAATGAGCAGTTCTTC.

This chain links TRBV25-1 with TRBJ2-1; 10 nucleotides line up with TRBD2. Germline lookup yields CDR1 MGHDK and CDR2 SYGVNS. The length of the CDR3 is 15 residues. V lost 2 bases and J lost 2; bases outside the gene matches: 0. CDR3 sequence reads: CASSESGRAYNEQFF. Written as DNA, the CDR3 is TGTGCCAGCAGTGAAAGCGGGAGGGCCTACAATGAGCAGTTCTTC.

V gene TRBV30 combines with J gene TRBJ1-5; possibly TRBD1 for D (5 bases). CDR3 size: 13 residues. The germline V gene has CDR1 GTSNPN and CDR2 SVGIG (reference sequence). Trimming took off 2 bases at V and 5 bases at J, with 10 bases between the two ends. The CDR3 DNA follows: TGTGCCTGGAGTCCTAGGGGAGATCAGCCCCAGCATTTT. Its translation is CAWSPRGDQPQHF.

The CDR3 protein is CASSFRGNYGYTF. CDR3 DNA: TGTGCCAGCAGTTTTCGGGGGAACTATGGCTACACCTTC. The chain combines TRBV6-5 with TRBJ1-2, with D possibly matching TRBD1 (5 bases). CDR1 and CDR2 (germline): MNHEY, SVGAGI. This CDR3 contains 13 residues. The V end was cut by 4 bases, the J end by 2 bases, with 8 bases between.

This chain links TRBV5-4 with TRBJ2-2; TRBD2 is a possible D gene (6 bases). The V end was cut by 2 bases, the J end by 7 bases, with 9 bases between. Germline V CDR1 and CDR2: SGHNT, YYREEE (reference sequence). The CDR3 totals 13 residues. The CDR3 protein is CASSLRRGGELFF. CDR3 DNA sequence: TGTGCCAGCAGCTTAAGGCGGGGCGGGGAGCTGTTTTTT. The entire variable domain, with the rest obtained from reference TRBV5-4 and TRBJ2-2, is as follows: ETGVTQSPTHLIKTRGQQVTLRCSSQSGHNTVSWYQQALGQGPQFIFQYYREEENGRGNFPPRFSGLQFPNYSSELNVNALELDDSALYLCASSLRRGGELFFGEGSRLTVL.

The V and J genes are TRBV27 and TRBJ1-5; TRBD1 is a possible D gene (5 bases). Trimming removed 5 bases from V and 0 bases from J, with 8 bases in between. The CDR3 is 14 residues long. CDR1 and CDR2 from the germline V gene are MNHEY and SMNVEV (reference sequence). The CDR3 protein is CASSPDSSNQPQHF. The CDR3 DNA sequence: TGTGCCAGCAGTCCTGACAGTAGCAATCAGCCCCAGCATTTT.

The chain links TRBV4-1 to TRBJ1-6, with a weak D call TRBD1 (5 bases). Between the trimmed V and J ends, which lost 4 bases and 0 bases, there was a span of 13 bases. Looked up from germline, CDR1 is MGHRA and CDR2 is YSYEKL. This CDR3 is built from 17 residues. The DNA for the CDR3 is TGCGCCAGCAGCCCAGACGACAGACTCTCCTATAATTCACCCCTCCACTTT. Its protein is CASSPDDRLSYNSPLHF.

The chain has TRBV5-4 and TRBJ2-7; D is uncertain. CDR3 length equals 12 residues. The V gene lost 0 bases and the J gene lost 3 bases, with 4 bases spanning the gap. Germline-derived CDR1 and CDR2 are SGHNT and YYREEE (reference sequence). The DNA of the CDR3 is TGTGCCAGCAGCTTGGGTGGCTACGAGCAGTACTTC. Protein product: CASSLGGYEQYF.

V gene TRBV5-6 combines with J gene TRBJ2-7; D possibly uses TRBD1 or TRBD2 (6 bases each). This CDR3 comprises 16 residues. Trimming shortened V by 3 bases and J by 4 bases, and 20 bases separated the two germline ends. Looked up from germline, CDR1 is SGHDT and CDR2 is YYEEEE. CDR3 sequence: CASSSPRRGRRYEQYF. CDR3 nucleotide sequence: TGTGCCAGCAGCTCACCGCGCCGGGGGCGTAGGTACGAGCAGTACTTC.

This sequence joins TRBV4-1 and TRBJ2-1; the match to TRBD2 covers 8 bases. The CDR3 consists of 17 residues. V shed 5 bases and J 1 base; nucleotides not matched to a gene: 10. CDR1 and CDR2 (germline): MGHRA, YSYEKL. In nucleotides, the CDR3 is TGCGCCAGCAGCGCCCCGTTCCTAGCGGGTTCCTACAATGAGCAGTTCTTC. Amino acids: CASSAPFLAGSYNEQFF.

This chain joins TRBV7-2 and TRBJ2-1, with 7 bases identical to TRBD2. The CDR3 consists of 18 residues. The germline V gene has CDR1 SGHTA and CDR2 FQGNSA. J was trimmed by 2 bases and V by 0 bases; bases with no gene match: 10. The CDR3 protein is CASSLARSLAAAYNEQFF. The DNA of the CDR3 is TGTGCCAGCAGCTTAGCCCGATCCCTAGCGGCCGCCTACAATGAGCAGTTCTTC.

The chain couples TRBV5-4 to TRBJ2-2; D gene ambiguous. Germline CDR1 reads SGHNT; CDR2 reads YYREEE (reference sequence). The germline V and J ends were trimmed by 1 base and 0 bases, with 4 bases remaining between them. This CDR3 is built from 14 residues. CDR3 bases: TGTGCCAGCAGCTTGAAGGCGAACACCGGGGAGCTGTTTTTT. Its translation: CASSLKANTGELFF.

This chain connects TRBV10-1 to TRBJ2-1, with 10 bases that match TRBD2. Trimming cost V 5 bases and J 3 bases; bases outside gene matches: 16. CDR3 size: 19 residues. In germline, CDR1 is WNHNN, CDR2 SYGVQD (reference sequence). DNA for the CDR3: TGCGCCAGCAGTCCCTCGACCGGGACTAGCGTAGAGGTCTACAATGAGCAGTTCTTC. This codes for CASSPSTGTSVEVYNEQFF.